Described below is a single T cell receptor beta chain sequence and its context. The data originate from a study of tumor T cells in aggressive B-cell lymphoma. Profiling relied on immunoSEQ multiplex PCR, and the TCRdb table lists in-frame clones only, not all of them. The top ten clones hold about 2% of a sample with approximately 3,200 clones, approximately 95% of them seen once. The V end lost 2 bases, the J end lost 5 bases, and 15 bases lay between the germline ends. CDR3 length: 15 residues. Germline lookup yields CDR1 MDHEN and CDR2 SYDVKM. The clonotype was recovered from an adult with diffuse large B cell lymphoma. The material sequenced was tumor tissue. This chain connects TRBV28 to TRBJ1-1; maybe TRBD1 (6 bases). CDR3 sequence: CASSLGNRARTEAFF. The CDR3 nucleotides are TGTGCCAGCAGTTTAGGCAACAGGGCGCGGACTGAAGCTTTCTTT.